A single sample is the source of the 22 T cell receptor beta chains below, sequenced in a study of shared clonotypes between healthy human individuals. Sequencing was performed with immunoSEQ multiplex PCR; in TCRdb, only in-frame clones are kept and a portion is missing. The sample includes a few million clones, just over 90% of them seen just once. Sample: naive CD4+ T cells sorted from blood. The subset denotes: CD45RA+ positively selected. The receptors shown here come from a man between 18 and 29 years old in good health.

On this clone: The sample carries other DNA sequences with the same CDR3. V gene TRBV20-1 combines with J gene TRBJ2-5; D uncertain. Trimming removed 6 bases at V and 4 bases at J, with 6 bases between. The CDR3 is 10 residues long. CDR1 and CDR2 (germline): DFQATT, SNEGSKA (reference sequence). The CDR3 loop reads CSAYGETQYF. CDR3 DNA: TGCAGTGCCTACGGAGAGACCCAGTACTTC.

Worth noting for this clone: The same CDR3 also results from other DNA sequences found in this sample. This chain links TRBV11-2 with TRBJ1-5; D possibly corresponds to TRBD1 (5 bases). Germline V gene sequence: CDR1 SGHAT, CDR2 FQNNGV. V lost 1 base to trimming and J lost 4 bases, with 11 bases between them. The CDR3 consists of 15 residues. The CDR3 DNA sequence: TGTGCCAGCAGCTTAGGGGGGAATGGAAATCAGCCCCAGCATTTT. This sequence encodes CASSLGGNGNQPQHF. Supplemented by reference TRBV11-2 and TRBJ1-5, the full variable domain reads EAGVAQSPRYKIIEKRQSVAFWCNPISGHATLYWYQQILGQGPKLLIQFQNNGVVDDSQLPKDRFSAERLKGVDSTLKIQPAKLEDSAVYLCASSLGGNGNQPQHFGDGTRLSIL.

The CDR3: CASSLGPGAEEQYF. The CDR3, as DNA: TGTGCCAGCAGCTTGGGTCCGGGGGCCGAAGAGCAGTACTTC. V gene TRBV5-4 combines with J gene TRBJ2-7; D may correspond to TRBD1 or TRBD2 (6 bases each). The germline V gene has CDR1 SGHNT and CDR2 YYREEE (reference sequence). CDR3 size: 14 residues. V was pared by 0 bases and J by 7 bases, with 14 bases between. The full variable domain, in which reference TRBV5-4 and TRBJ2-7 provide the parts outside the CDR3, is ETGVTQSPTHLIKTRGQQVTLRCSSQSGHNTVSWYQQALGQGPQFIFQYYREEENGRGNFPPRFSGLQFPNYSSELNVNALELDDSALYLCASSLGPGAEEQYFGPGTRLTVT.

As regards this clone: The same CDR3 arises from other DNA sequences in this sample as well. V usage is TRBV18 and J usage is TRBJ2-3, with TRBD2 identical over 9 bases. Germline V gene data show CDR1 as KGHSH and CDR2 as LQKENI. Trimming at V came to 6 bases and at J to 0 bases, leaving 4 bases not matched to a gene. The CDR3 sequence is 15 residues long. The CDR3 here is CASSPSGTSTDTQYF. The CDR3 coding sequence is TGTGCCAGCTCCCCTAGCGGGACTAGCACAGATACGCAGTATTTT. Full variable domain (rest looked up from reference TRBV18 and TRBJ2-3): NAGVMQNPRHLVRRRGQEARLRCSPMKGHSHVYWYRQLPEEGLKFMVYLQKENIIDESGMPKERFSAEFPKEGPSILRIQQVVRGDSAAYFCASSPSGTSTDTQYFGPGTRLTVL.

This rearrangement joins TRBV7-9 to TRBJ2-3; D is uncertain. Germline lookup yields CDR1 SEHNR and CDR2 FQNEAQ (reference sequence). V was clipped by 1 base and J by 0 bases, with 20 bases between them. CDR3 length: 19 amino acids. The CDR3 DNA sequence: TGTGCCAGCAGCTTAGATCTTGGCTACCGCGGAAAAAGCACAGATACGCAGTATTTT. It encodes CASSLDLGYRGKSTDTQYF.

The CDR3 here is CASRVEGSSYGYTF. DNA for the CDR3: TGTGCCAGCAGGGTGGAGGGAAGTTCCTATGGCTACACCTTC. The rearrangement uses TRBV9 and TRBJ1-2; D gene ambiguous. V was cut by 5 bases and J by 4 bases, with 15 bases left in between. The CDR3 sequence is 14 residues long. CDR1 is SGDLS and CDR2 is YYNGEE in the germline V gene.

The rearrangement joins TRBV6-1 to TRBJ1-2; the match to TRBD1 covers 9 bases. V lost 7 bases, J lost 7 bases, and 7 bases stayed unmatched. In germline, CDR1 is MNHNS, CDR2 SASEGT. CDR3 length: 13 residues. The DNA of the CDR3 is TGTGCCAGCACCTCACAGGGGGCGGTTGGCTACACCTTC. Protein product: CASTSQGAVGYTF.

The genes are TRBV7-2 and TRBJ1-6; TRBD1 matches 7 bases. This CDR3 has 15 amino acids. Unmatched junction bases numbered 13, after V lost 4 bases and J lost 13 bases. Germline V CDR1 and CDR2: SGHTA, FQGNSA. This chain's CDR3 is CASSSGQPGAGPLHF. The CDR3 nucleotides read TGTGCCAGCAGCTCGGGACAGCCCGGGGCGGGTCCCCTCCACTTT.

V usage is TRBV4-1 and J usage is TRBJ2-1; 8 nucleotides line up with TRBD1. V lost 2 bases to trimming and J lost 2 bases; unmatched junction nucleotides: 5. Germline lookup yields CDR1 MGHRA and CDR2 YSYEKL. The CDR3 loop spans 16 amino acids. The CDR3 sequence: CASSQTDRGPYNEQFF. CDR3 sequence (DNA): TGCGCCAGCAGCCAAACAGACAGGGGCCCCTACAATGAGCAGTTCTTC.

This chain connects TRBV5-1 to TRBJ2-2; the match to TRBD2 covers 7 bases. The V segment lost 1 base and the J segment 5 bases; nucleotides outside the gene matches: 8. The CDR3 has 16 amino acids. Germline V lookup: CDR1 SGHRS, CDR2 YFSETQ. The CDR3, as DNA: TGCGCCAGCAGCTTGTTCGGGGGGAGTAAGACCGGGGAGCTGTTTTTT. Protein sequence: CASSLFGGSKTGELFF.

The sample holds one count of this clone. This same CDR3 is encoded by further DNA sequences in the sample. CDR3 sequence reads: CASSPQGTSYEQYF. CDR3 bases: TGCGCCAGCAGCCCACAGGGTACTTCCTACGAGCAGTACTTC. The V call is TRBV5-1, the J call TRBJ2-7; TRBD1 might be the D (6 bases). Trimming shortened V by 4 bases and J by 1 base, and 12 bases separated the two germline ends. This CDR3 is 14 amino acids long. Germline V lookup: CDR1 SGHRS, CDR2 YFSETQ.

Comments on this clone: The identical CDR3 is also encoded by other nucleotide sequences in the sample. The chain has TRBV7-9 and TRBJ1-5, with D possibly being TRBD1 (5 bases). Deletions cut 1 base from V and 0 bases from J, with 7 bases between. Germline V gene sequence: CDR1 SEHNR, CDR2 FQNEAQ (reference sequence). This CDR3 comprises 15 residues. CDR3 amino acids: CASSLGDYSNQPQHF. CDR3 DNA: TGTGCCAGCAGCTTAGGGGACTATAGCAATCAGCCCCAGCATTTT.

The CDR3 sequence is CASSQGSLAATDTQYF. The CDR3 DNA sequence: TGCGCCAGCAGCCAAGGTTCCCTAGCGGCCACAGATACGCAGTATTTT. The chain employs TRBV4-3 and TRBJ2-3, with 7 positions matching TRBD2. Germline V gives CDR1 LGHNA, CDR2 YSLEER. This CDR3 has 16 amino acids. The junction had 6 bases not matched to a gene; V was cut back by 1 base and J by 2 bases.

This chain links TRBV11-1 with TRBJ2-7, with TRBD1 matching over 7 bases. The CDR3 has 15 amino acids. Germline CDR1 and CDR2: SGHAT and FQDESV (reference sequence). V was pared by 1 base and J by 2 bases, with 5 bases of the junction left unmatched. CDR3 DNA sequence: TGTGCCAGCAGCTTAGACCAGGGGGACCCCTACGAGCAGTACTTC. Translation gives CASSLDQGDPYEQYF.

The CDR3 region has the DNA TGCGCCAGCAGCCCCGGGACTAGCGCCAGCACAGATACGCAGTATTTT. Residues: CASSPGTSASTDTQYF. The chain couples TRBV5-1 to TRBJ2-3; the match to TRBD2 covers 10 bases. The CDR3 is made up of 16 amino acids. The germline V gene has CDR1 SGHRS and CDR2 YFSETQ. The junction had 5 bases not matched to a gene; V was cut back by 4 bases and J by 0 bases.

This clone was recorded only once. The chain is built from TRBV18 and TRBJ2-7, with D tentatively TRBD1 (6 bases). V was pared by 4 bases and J by 6 bases, with 22 bases between. The CDR3 is 16 amino acids. Germline V gene data show CDR1 as KGHSH and CDR2 as LQKENI. The CDR3 nucleotides read TGTGCCAGCTCACAAAGCACGGCGGGTGTAGGGGGCGAGCAGTACTTC. This gives the protein CASSQSTAGVGGEQYF.

The V call is TRBV6-5, the J call TRBJ1-6, with D uncertain. The length of the CDR3 is 15 residues. Trimming took 6 bases from V and 6 from J, leaving 15 bases between them. The germline V gene encodes CDR1 MNHEY and CDR2 SVGAGI. Here the CDR3 reads CASSLTHRTNSPLHF. CDR3 DNA sequence: TGTGCCAGCAGCCTAACTCATAGGACTAATTCACCCCTCCACTTT.

The genes are TRBV5-1 and TRBJ1-1, with 8 bases aligning to TRBD1. Germline-derived CDR1 and CDR2 are SGHRS and YFSETQ. The CDR3 runs 16 residues. V lost 2 bases, J lost 4 bases, and 10 bases stayed unmatched. The CDR3 loop is CASSFSSQGAGTEAFF. CDR3 DNA: TGCGCCAGCAGCTTTAGTAGCCAGGGGGCCGGCACTGAAGCTTTCTTT.

Concerning this clone itself: Other DNA sequences within the sample encode an identical CDR3. The chain joins TRBV18 to TRBJ2-2; D is perhaps TRBD1 (6 bases). V was trimmed by 2 bases and J by 3 bases, leaving 10 bases between them. Germline values: CDR1 KGHSH, CDR2 LQKENI. CDR3 size: 15 residues. The CDR3 loop is CASSPNRVDTGELFF. The CDR3 DNA is TGTGCCAGCTCACCAAACAGGGTAGACACCGGGGAGCTGTTTTTT.

Points on this clone: Other DNA sequences of this sample code for an identical CDR3. The chain uses TRBV7-3 and TRBJ2-7, with 10 nucleotides matching TRBD1. Per germline, CDR1 SGHTA and CDR2 FQGTGA. This CDR3 has 15 amino acids. V was pared by 0 bases and J by 2 bases, with 1 base of the junction left unmatched. CDR3: CASSLTGQGAYEQYF. Written as DNA, the CDR3 is TGTGCCAGCAGCTTAACCGGACAGGGGGCCTACGAGCAGTACTTC.

The rearrangement joins TRBV11-2 to TRBJ2-7; 7 bases match TRBD1. V shed 7 bases and J 3 bases; nucleotides not matched to a gene: 6. This CDR3 has 13 residues. Germline V lookup: CDR1 SGHAT, CDR2 FQNNGV. This CDR3 is CASTYRQGYEQYF. The DNA for the CDR3 is TGTGCCAGCACATACCGACAGGGCTACGAGCAGTACTTC.

On this clone: The sample has other DNA sequences that encode this CDR3 too. V gene TRBV6-5 combines with J gene TRBJ2-7, with D perhaps matching TRBD2 (5 bases). Germline CDR1 is MNHEY and CDR2 is SVGAGI. The CDR3 consists of 13 residues. The V end lost 8 bases, the J end lost 1 base, and 12 bases lay between the germline ends. The CDR3 DNA sequence: TGTGCCAGCTCTCGGGGTGGGTCCTACGAGCAGTACTTC. Its protein product is CASSRGGSYEQYF.